The T cell receptor (beta chain) under discussion was sequenced for a study of blood T cell repertoires in COVID-19 (TCRdb year 2020). For the wider study: Collaborator samples came from the United States, Italy and Spain and covered acute and convalescent phases of COVID-19. The material from the prospective study consisted of cDNA or gDNA derived from T cells, B-cell-depleted T cells, or PBMCs. Subjects who had been exposed to COVID-19, were actively infected with it, or had recovered from it provided the deeply sampled blood TCRbeta repertoires that made up the dataset. The repertoires were made available in a free public database intended to serve as a resource for research on the immune response to SARS-CoV-2. The samples were drawn from the first 160 participants of the ongoing ImmuneRACE study and from 1,200 or so subjects provided by 6 global collaborators. A de-identified subject ID, COVID-19 status, age in years and sex were almost always included in the sample metadata. Where available, HLA class I and class II types were obtained from metadata supplied by the sample provider rather than from assay-based typing. The study at large found these results: The quantity of clinical and demographic metadata differed by source and by participant and was supplied without curation.

The CDR3, from cysteine to phenylalanine, totals 16 residues. The CDR3 DNA has 48 bases and is translated from base 1. V is clipped by 2 bases and J by 2 bases, and the sequence between their germline boundaries is 14 bases long. The germline V gene specifies SGHTA as CDR1 and FQGNSA as CDR2. TCRbeta CDR3 regions were amplified from genomic DNA using the immunoSEQ Assay, a bias-controlled multiplex PCR. The original pipeline was this. The number of nucleated cells in each sample was estimated by amplification of reference gene primers within the assay. To quantify the absolute abundance of each unique TCRbeta CDR3 rearrangement, sequence reads were collapsed and filtered. For each sample, productive Simpson clonality was calculated as the square root of Simpson's diversity index over productive rearrangements. TCRdb carries this immuneACCESS record with in-frame sequences only. Its versions omit some clonotypes, under half of them owing to an unresolved V gene in the studies checked, with the rest unexplained. The D gene and trimming were derived from the DNA, and the V and J assignments and clone size from that table. This sample has hundreds of thousands of clones in its table, and about 89% of those were observed once. Together, the top ten hold 4.1% of the sample.

About this clone: Its recognized antigen is unknown. Within one base of it there is no much larger clone, and no base qualities were kept.

Enrolling through a virtual design, the prospective study's participants ranged in age from roughly 18 to 89 years and lived across 24 United States geographic areas. In the prospective study, participants were assigned to cohorts based on the clinical history participants reported in a screening survey and a study questionnaire. ImmuneRACE Cohort 3 recovered participants were defined by two consecutive negative NP/OP PCR tests, healthcare professional clearance, or symptom resolution. In the prospective study, mobile phlebotomists collected whole blood, serum and a nasopharyngeal or oropharyngeal swab from each participant. Additional blood draws and questionnaires over an approximately two-month period could optionally be provided by prospective study participants. Prospective study blood samples were shipped either frozen or at room temperature before DNA extraction.

This chain is built from TRBV7-2 and TRBJ2-3, with TRBD2 perhaps the D gene, on 6 matching bases. The sequenced material came from PBMCs or T cells enriched from blood (not recorded which). This receptor was taken from a woman in her 30s who had recovered from COVID-19. This receptor has the CDR3 CASSLFSGSPTDTQYF. The sequenced DNA is TGTGCCAGCAGCTTATTTTCCGGGAGTCCCACAGATACGCAGTATTTT.